The 25 T cell receptor beta chains listed next were all sequenced from one sample in a study of molecular identifiers for immune sequencing clone quantification. TCRdb re-analysed the PCR reads in MiXCR, keeping a single row per CDR3 protein. The data contain hundreds of thousands of distinct CDR3 sequences, less than 30% of them singletons. The sequenced sample consisted of naive CD8+ T cells from blood, with Jurkat cell RNA spiked in. Subset reported: FACS-sorted CD8+CD4-CCR7+CD45RA+ naive T cells. The source of these receptors is a human donor in good health. Some libraries in this study had Jurkat cell RNA spiked in.

About this clonotype itself: One end of the junction varies from germline; a read error may be responsible. The chain links TRBV5-6 to TRBJ2-7; D remains ambiguous. CDR3 length: 12 amino acids. Germline V gene data show CDR1 as SGHDT and CDR2 as YYEEEE. This chain's CDR3 is CAGSSPGYEQYF. The CDR3 DNA follows: TGTGCCGGCAGCAGTCCAGGCTACGAGCAGTACTTC.

CDR3 sequence reads: CASSQDWTGGYQPQHF. The CDR3 region has the DNA TGCGCCAGCAGCCAAGACTGGACAGGGGGCTATCAGCCCCAGCATTTT. V usage is TRBV4-3 and J usage is TRBJ1-5; 11 bases align to TRBD1. The CDR3 consists of 16 residues. CDR1 LGHNA and CDR2 YSLEER come from the germline V gene. Trimming removed 0 bases from V and 5 bases from J; junction bases left unmatched: 3.

Note on this clonotype: No conserved phenylalanine or tryptophan is present at the end of the CDR3, so a read error is the likely explanation. The gene calls are TRBV12-3 or TRBV12-4 and TRBJ2-3; D is uncertain. V dropped 3 bases and J dropped 4 bases, with 5 bases sitting between them. This CDR3 spans 12 amino acids. The CDR3, as DNA: TGTGCCAGCAGTTTTTCTTCAGATACGCAGTATCTT. Translated, it gives CASSFSSDTQYL.

This clonotype was counted at least ten times. This rearrangement joins TRBV20-1 to TRBJ2-7; unclear D gene. Germline values: CDR1 DFQATT, CDR2 SNEGSKA (reference sequence). Trimming pared 3 bases from V and 1 base from J, leaving 13 bases between. The CDR3 has 14 amino acids. CDR3 amino acids: CSASVPDVSYEQYF. CDR3 nucleotides: TGCAGTGCTAGCGTTCCGGATGTGTCCTACGAGCAGTACTTC.

This clonotype has at least ten counts. V is TRBV4-2 and J is TRBJ2-3; 7 nucleotides align to TRBD2. CDR3 size: 17 residues. The V gene end was trimmed by 4 bases and the J gene end by 2 bases; junction bases not matched to a gene: 12. Per germline, CDR1 LGHNA and CDR2 YNFKEQ. This CDR3 reads CASSPVPGLAATDTQYF. DNA of the CDR3: TGTGCCAGCAGCCCCGTGCCGGGGCTAGCGGCCACAGATACGCAGTATTTT.

This chain uses TRBV6-2 or TRBV6-3 with TRBJ2-3; D could derive from TRBD1 or TRBD2 (5 bases each). CDR1 is MNHEY and CDR2 is SVGEGT in the germline V gene. This CDR3 comprises 17 residues. Deletions cut 1 base from V and 0 bases from J, with 14 bases between. The CDR3 reads CASSYFPGTGSTDTQYF. The CDR3 DNA is TGTGCCAGCAGTTACTTCCCCGGGACGGGTAGCACAGATACGCAGTATTTT.

The V call is TRBV20-1, the J call TRBJ2-1, with D unclear. V lost 3 bases and J lost 2, with 11 bases in between. Germline CDR1 reads DFQATT; CDR2 reads SNEGSKA (reference sequence). This CDR3 has 14 amino acids. CDR3 DNA sequence: TGCAGTGCTAGCCGGTTATCCACCTACAATGAGCAGTTCTTC. It translates to CSASRLSTYNEQFF.

This clonotype was recorded a few times. The chain recombines TRBV6-5 with TRBJ1-1, with TRBD1 as a possible D gene (5 bases). The V gene lost 2 bases and the J gene lost 0 bases, with 7 bases spanning the gap. Germline assignment: CDR1 MNHEY and CDR2 SVGAGI. The CDR3 covers 14 residues. CDR3 sequence reads: CASSYQGMNTEAFF. The CDR3 DNA reads TGTGCCAGCAGTTACCAGGGAATGAACACTGAAGCTTTCTTT.

J is TRBJ1-5 and V is TRBV30, with D possibly TRBD1 on 5 matching bases. Trimming cost V 0 bases and J 4 bases, with 19 bases left between them. CDR3 length equals 17 residues. Germline assignment: CDR1 GTSNPN and CDR2 SVGIG (reference sequence). In nucleotides, the CDR3 is TGTGCCTGGAGTGTACGGGTTCAGGGATATTGGAATCAGCCCCAGCATTTT. Translated, it gives CAWSVRVQGYWNQPQHF. Full variable domain (missing parts from reference TRBV30 and TRBJ1-5): SQTIHQWPATLVQPVGSPLSLECTVEGTSNPNLYWYRQAAGRGLQLLFYSVGIGQISSEVPQNLSASRPQDRQFILSSKKLLLSDSGFYLCAWSVRVQGYWNQPQHFGDGTRLSIL.

This clonotype was recorded at least ten times. J is TRBJ1-1 and V is TRBV12-3 or TRBV12-4; no definite D call. Trimming stripped 5 bases from V and 1 base from J, with 11 bases between. The CDR3 consists of 14 residues. The CDR3 reads CASSPITENTEAFF. The CDR3 coding sequence is TGTGCCAGCAGTCCCATTACAGAGAACACTGAAGCTTTCTTT.

To note about this clonotype: One base away lies a much larger clone, so this may be a sequencing read error. The V gene is TRBV12-3 or TRBV12-4, the J gene TRBJ1-1, with TRBD1 matching 8 bases. The J segment lost 11 bases and the V segment lost 5 bases, leaving 7 bases of the junction unmatched. This CDR3 region has 12 residues. The CDR3 coding sequence is TGTGCCAGCAGTGCGGGGACAGGACTGGCTTTCTTT. This gives the protein CASSAGTGLAFF.

In this sample, this clonotype turned up many times. V is TRBV3-1 and J is TRBJ2-7; D unresolved. The CDR3 has 13 amino acids. Germline loops: CDR1 LGHDT, CDR2 YNNKEL (reference sequence). V lost 2 bases and J 3 bases, leaving 8 bases between the germline ends. The CDR3 is CASSQRVNYEQYF. The CDR3 nucleotides read TGTGCCAGCAGCCAAAGGGTGAACTACGAGCAGTACTTC.

This chain connects TRBV10-3 to TRBJ1-2; D gene uncertain. Germline CDR1 ENHRY, CDR2 SYGVKD. With 6 bases removed from V and 4 bases from J, the gap between germline ends came to 9 bases. CDR3 length equals 12 residues. DNA for the CDR3: TGTGCCATCAGCGGGGATACCTATGGCTACACCTTC. This sequence encodes CAISGDTYGYTF.

Of note for this clonotype: Possible read error: a much larger clone is one base away. The chain carries TRBV4-1 and TRBJ1-5, with D perhaps TRBD1 (5 bases). V was shortened by 8 bases and J by 5 bases, with 19 bases between the two germline ends. The CDR3 totals 15 residues. Per the germline V gene, CDR1 is MGHRA and CDR2 is YSYEKL. The CDR3 nucleotides are TGCGCCAGCGGCCTAATCGAGGGGCAGTATCAGCCCCAGCATTTT. Translation: CASGLIEGQYQPQHF.

This sequence joins TRBV27 and TRBJ1-4; TRBD1 is a possible D gene (6 bases). The germline V gene has CDR1 MNHEY and CDR2 SMNVEV (reference sequence). Trimming stripped 4 bases from V and 13 bases from J, with 13 bases between. The CDR3 has 12 amino acids. The CDR3: CASSSIGGVLFF. The CDR3 DNA reads as TGTGCCAGCAGTTCAATAGGGGGAGTACTGTTTTTT.

With respect to this clonotype: This could be a read error, since a much larger clone is one nucleotide away. The chain employs TRBV6-6 and TRBJ2-7; 8 bases align to TRBD1. The length of the CDR3 is 14 residues. The germline V gene encodes CDR1 MNHNY and CDR2 SVGAGI (reference sequence). The trim removed 6 bases at V and 2 bases at J, leaving 6 bases unmatched. The CDR3 spells CASSCSTGAYEQYF. DNA for the CDR3: TGTGCCAGCAGCTGTTCGACAGGGGCCTACGAGCAGTACTTC.

On this clonotype: A junction boundary mismatches the germline segment, possibly from a read error. The chain is built from TRBV28 and TRBJ1-3; D possibly corresponds to TRBD1 (5 bases). The CDR3 consists of 16 residues. Germline-derived CDR1 and CDR2 are MDHEN and SYDVKM. In nucleotides, the CDR3 is TGTGTCAGCGGATATGAGGGGCCAAGCTCTGGAAACACCATATATTTT. Protein sequence: CVSGYEGPSSGNTIYF.

The chain employs TRBV2 and TRBJ1-1, with D possibly being TRBD1 (5 bases). With 6 bases removed from V and 5 bases from J, the gap between germline ends came to 10 bases. CDR1 SNHLY and CDR2 FYNNEI come from the germline V gene. This CDR3 comprises 12 residues. The CDR3 coding sequence is TGTGCCAGCAGGGGGACGGCGACTGAAGCTTTCTTT. Its protein product is CASRGTATEAFF.

In regard to this clonotype: This clone may be a read error of a much larger clone one base away. This CDR3 is missing its conserved last phenylalanine or tryptophan, likely due to a read error. The chain uses TRBV2 and TRBJ2-7; 9 nucleotides line up with TRBD2. CDR3 length equals 16 residues. V shed 4 bases and J 2 bases; nucleotides not matched to a gene: 9. From germline, CDR1 is SNHLY and CDR2 FYNNEI. CDR3 DNA sequence: TGTGCCAGCAGTGCCGCGGCGGGAGGGCCCCCCTACGAGCAGTACTAC. It specifies CASSAAAGGPPYEQYY.

This clonotype was counted many times. The V call is TRBV2, the J call TRBJ2-3; no firm D call. Germline V gene data show CDR1 as SNHLY and CDR2 as FYNNEI. The ends were cut back, 6 bases at V and 4 bases at J, with 23 bases in the middle. This CDR3 is built from 17 residues. The CDR3 region is CASSDPLEQRGPDTQYF. The CDR3 region has the DNA TGTGCCAGCAGCGATCCGCTAGAGCAACGTGGGCCAGATACGCAGTATTTT.

Ten or more counts support this clonotype. The chain has TRBV5-6 and TRBJ1-1, with no clear D. V shed 0 bases and J shed 2 bases, with 5 bases lying between them. Germline CDR1 SGHDT, CDR2 YYEEEE. The CDR3 contains 13 residues. The CDR3 region has the DNA TGTGCCAGCAGCTTGGGAATTAACACTGAAGCTTTCTTT. Translation: CASSLGINTEAFF.

The table lists this clonotype with many counts. The rearrangement joins TRBV7-2 to TRBJ1-1; 8 nucleotides agree with TRBD1. The trim removed 4 bases at V and 1 base at J, leaving 2 bases unmatched. CDR3 size: 14 residues. From germline, CDR1 is SGHTA and CDR2 FQGNSA. The CDR3: CASSSGQGNTEAFF. The CDR3 DNA follows: TGTGCCAGCAGCTCAGGACAGGGGAACACTGAAGCTTTCTTT.

This clonotype showed up many times. The J gene is TRBJ2-3, the V gene TRBV12-3 or TRBV12-4, with 14 bases identical to TRBD2. The V segment lost 4 bases and the J segment 6 bases; nucleotides outside the gene matches: 6. The CDR3 length is 16 residues. The CDR3 DNA sequence: TGTGCCAGCAGTTCGACTAGCGGGGGGGCCTGGGATACGCAGTATTTT. Translated: CASSSTSGGAWDTQYF.

This clonotype showed up just a few times. This chain uses TRBV2 with TRBJ1-2; D is perhaps TRBD1 (6 bases). Germline V lookup: CDR1 SNHLY, CDR2 FYNNEI. The germline V and J ends were trimmed by 2 bases and 1 base, with 17 bases remaining between them. The CDR3 has 17 residues. The CDR3 is CASSEFKGGVINYGYTF. The CDR3 DNA follows: TGTGCCAGCAGTGAATTTAAAGGGGGTGTAATTAACTATGGCTACACCTTC.

This clonotype was detected only once. A read error may explain this, as a much larger clone is one base away. This chain uses TRBV7-9 with TRBJ1-4, with no clear D. Germline values: CDR1 SEHNR, CDR2 FQNEAQ (reference sequence). CDR3 length: 16 residues. V lost 2 bases to trimming and J lost 11 bases, with 21 bases between them. The CDR3 nucleotides are TGTGCCAGCAGCTTATCGTCAGACCCCGAGGGTGATAAACTGTTTTTT. It specifies CASSLSSDPEGDKLFF. Full variable domain (rest looked up from reference TRBV7-9 and TRBJ1-4): DTGVSQNPRHKITKRGQNVTFRCDPISEHNRLYWYRQTLGQGPEFLTYFQNEAQLEKSRLLSDRFSAERPKGSFSTLEIQRTEQGDSAMYLCASSLSSDPEGDKLFFGSGTQLSVL.